This T cell receptor (beta chain) originates from a study of response to subunit inactivated influenza vaccine. Study findings and constraints: Authors proposed each seasonal influenza vaccination draws in few new T cells.

This clonotype was seen repeatedly, ten times or more. Its antigen is as yet unknown. One entry per CDR3 protein results from TCRdb running MiXCR on the RT-PCR reads. The sample lists 550,000 to 800,000 distinct CDR3 sequences, about 14% occurring once. There are 16 residues in the CDR3. Germline-derived CDR1 and CDR2 are SGHTA and FQGNSA. Trimming left V 3 bases short and J 8 bases short, with 22 bases between. The sequences come from PBMCs from blood, collected 14 to 15 days before vaccination. The receptor was isolated from a man between 45 and 60 years old who received an inactivated influenza vaccine. V and J are TRBV7-2 and TRBJ1-2; a weak D match, TRBD1 (5 bases). In nucleotides, the CDR3 is TGTGCCAGCAGCTTTTTGATATCGGAGCCGGGACTAGGCTACACCTTC. This gives the protein CASSFLISEPGLGYTF.